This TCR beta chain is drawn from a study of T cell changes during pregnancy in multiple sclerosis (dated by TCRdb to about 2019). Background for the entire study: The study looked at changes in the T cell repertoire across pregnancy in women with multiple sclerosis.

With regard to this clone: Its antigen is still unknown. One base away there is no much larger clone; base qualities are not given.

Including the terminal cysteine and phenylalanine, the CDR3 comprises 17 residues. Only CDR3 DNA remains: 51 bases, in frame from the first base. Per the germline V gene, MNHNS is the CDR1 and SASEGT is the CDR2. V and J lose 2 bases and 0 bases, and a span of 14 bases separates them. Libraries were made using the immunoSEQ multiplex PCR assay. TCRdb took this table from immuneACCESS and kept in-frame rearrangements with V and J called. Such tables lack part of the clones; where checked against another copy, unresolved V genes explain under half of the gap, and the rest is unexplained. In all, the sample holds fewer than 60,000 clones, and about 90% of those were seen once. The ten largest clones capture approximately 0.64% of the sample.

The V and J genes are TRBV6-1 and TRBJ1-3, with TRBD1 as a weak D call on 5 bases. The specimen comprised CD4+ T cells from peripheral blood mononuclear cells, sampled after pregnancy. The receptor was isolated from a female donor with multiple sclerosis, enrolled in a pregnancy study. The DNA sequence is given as TGTGCCAGCAGTGAAAGGGGCCGGGTTCCCTCTGGAAACACCATATATTTT. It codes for CASSERGRVPSGNTIYF.